The rows below give T cell receptor beta chains drawn from one sample of a study of cytomegalovirus exposure and HLA in healthy donors. The table came from immunoSEQ multiplex PCR; TCRdb's copy has only in-frame clones and leaves some out. The data contain about 180,000 clones, roughly 78% of them singletons. The specimen sequenced was PBMCs. These receptors came from a woman in her 40s in good health and CMV-seronegative. Each CDR3 is given with its conserved first and last residue. Each record gives: J gene, D gene, V gene, CDR3 DNA, CDR3 protein. A D gene is named only where the DNA matches it firmly.

TRBJ2-1,.,TRBV13,TGTGCCAGCAGCTTAATGACTCTAAGCTCCTACAATGAGCAGTTCTTC,CASSLMTLSSYNEQFF
TRBJ1-4,TRBD1,TRBV18,TGTGCCAGCTCACCGTACAACAGGGGAGAACCGAAAAAACTGTTTTTT,CASSPYNRGEPKKLFF
TRBJ1-5,.,TRBV15,TGTGCCACCAGCAGAGACAGGGCGGGGCAGCCCCAGCATTTT,CATSRDRAGQPQHF
TRBJ2-2,.,TRBV4-2,TGTGCCAGCAGCCGCGGTACGAACACCGGGGAGCTGTTTTTT,CASSRGTNTGELFF
TRBJ2-3,.,TRBV9,TGTGCCAGCGGCGTCGCCAGTAGCACAGATACGCAGTATTTT,CASGVASSTDTQYF
TRBJ1-5,TRBD1,TRBV12-5,TGTGCTAGTGGTTTGGTAGACAGGGGAAACCAGCCCCAGCATTTT,CASGLVDRGNQPQHF
TRBJ2-7,.,TRBV9,TGTGCCAGCAGCGTAGGTCCGGTCGTCCCCACCCGCGAGCAGTACTTC,CASSVGPVVPTREQYF
TRBJ2-2,.,TRBV27,TGTGCCAGCAGTTTAACTAGCACGAACACCGGGGAGCTGTTTTTT,CASSLTSTNTGELFF
TRBJ2-3,TRBD2,TRBV7-2,TGTGCCAGCAGCTTAGGACGGACTAGCGGGAGGGCCCCAGATACGCAGTATTTT,CASSLGRTSGRAPDTQYF
TRBJ2-5,TRBD1,TRBV19,TGTGCCAGTAGAACCACAGGGGGCGAGAGGGAGACCCAGTACTTC,CASRTTGGERETQYF
TRBJ2-7,.,TRBV5-1,TGCGCCAGCAGTTTCTGGCCCTACGAGCAGTACTTC,CASSFWPYEQYF
TRBJ1-5,TRBD1,TRBV23-1,TGCGCCAGCAGTCAATCAGCCGCACAGGGGGCTTTTCAGCCCCAGCATTTT,CASSQSAAQGAFQPQHF
TRBJ2-3,TRBD1,TRBV7-2,TGTGCCAGCAGCCGGGGACAGGGGGCGACAGATACGCAGTATTTT,CASSRGQGATDTQYF
TRBJ1-3,TRBD1,TRBV7-6,TGTGCCAGCAGCTCGGGGACAGTTGGAAACACCATATATTTT,CASSSGTVGNTIYF
TRBJ2-1,TRBD2,TRBV28,TGTGCCAGCGAGCGGGAGGGTGAGCAGTTCTTC,CASEREGEQFF
TRBJ2-5,TRBD2,TRBV9,TGTGCCAGCAGCGTAGAAGCGGGAGGGCGGGAGACCCAGTACTTC,CASSVEAGGRETQYF
TRBJ2-3,.,TRBV25-1,TGTGCCAGCAGTGGGCGAAGGAGCCAAAGCACAGATACGCAGTATTTT,CASSGRRSQSTDTQYF